These 24 T cell receptor beta chains were all obtained from the same sample, sequenced in a study of response to subunit inactivated influenza vaccine. MiXCR, run by TCRdb on the RT-PCR reads, gives a single entry per CDR3 protein. In the table there are about 540,000 distinct CDR3 sequences, around 13% of which are singletons. This sample comprised PBMCs from blood, obtained approximately 12 days after vaccination. These receptors were collected from a man aged 50 or older who received an inactivated influenza vaccine.

This clonotype was recorded many times. V and J are TRBV28 and TRBJ2-2; D remains ambiguous. The CDR3 runs 12 residues. Trimming stripped 2 bases from V and 8 bases from J, with 6 bases between. From germline, CDR1 is MDHEN and CDR2 SYDVKM. In DNA, the CDR3 is TGTGCCAGCAGTTTAGGTTTGGGGGAGCTGTTTTTT. Translation: CASSLGLGELFF.

This clonotype showed up just a few times. This chain uses TRBV4-1 with TRBJ2-1, with 7 bases aligning to TRBD1. CDR3 length equals 16 residues. V trimming: 0 bases; J trimming: 4 bases; junction bases outside the gene matches: 6. Germline-derived CDR1 and CDR2 are MGHRA and YSYEKL. CDR3 bases: TGCGCCAGCAGCCAAGATGCGGACAGGATTTACAATGAGCAGTTCTTC. This codes for CASSQDADRIYNEQFF.

This clonotype was recorded many times. The chain has TRBV10-3 and TRBJ2-7, with D tentatively TRBD1 (5 bases). The CDR3 is 14 amino acids. Germline CDR1 is ENHRY and CDR2 is SYGVKD. With 8 bases removed from V and 1 base from J, the gap between germline ends came to 15 bases. The DNA for the CDR3 is TGTGCCATCTCGGACACCCGACAGTCCTACGAGCAGTACTTC. It is translated as CAISDTRQSYEQYF.

This clonotype was picked up a small number of times. This chain uses TRBV20-1 with TRBJ2-7, with 7 bases matching TRBD2. V shed 1 base, J shed 4 bases, and the junction held 7 bases outside the gene matches. The CDR3 has 14 amino acids. Germline V gives CDR1 DFQATT, CDR2 SNEGSKA (reference sequence). The CDR3 reads CSARVQRDRYEQYF. CDR3 DNA sequence: TGCAGTGCTAGAGTCCAGCGGGATAGATACGAGCAGTACTTC.

There are many counts of this clonotype. The chain recombines TRBV6-5 with TRBJ1-6; D not resolved. The CDR3 has 14 amino acids. The V and J ends lost 4 bases and 7 bases respectively, with 11 bases between them. Germline V gives CDR1 MNHEY, CDR2 SVGAGI. Here the CDR3 reads CASSLIQDNSPLHF. In nucleotides, the CDR3 is TGTGCCAGCAGTTTAATACAAGACAATTCACCCCTCCACTTT.

This clonotype has a handful of counts. CDR3 coding DNA: TGTGCCACCAGCAGAAGTTGGAGCACTGAGCAGTTCTTC. This codes for CATSRSWSTEQFF. The V and J genes are TRBV15 and TRBJ2-1; D unresolved. Trimming removed 2 bases from V and 9 bases from J, with 11 bases in between. The CDR3 is 13 residues long. Germline assignment: CDR1 LNHNV and CDR2 YYDKDF (reference sequence).

The V call is TRBV20-1, the J call TRBJ2-1; 11 bases fit TRBD2. The germline CDR1 and CDR2 sequences are DFQATT and SNEGSKA (reference sequence). The trim removed 4 bases at V and 5 bases at J, leaving 7 bases unmatched. The CDR3 runs 15 residues. The CDR3 DNA reads TGCAGTGCTATAACGGGACTAGCGGCTGACAATGAGCAGTTCTTC. Its protein is CSAITGLAADNEQFF.

This clonotype was observed a few times. The CDR3 coding sequence is TGTGCCAGTAGGAAGCGGGAGGCCTCCTACGAGCAGTACTTC. Its protein product is CASRKREASYEQYF. V usage is TRBV6-1 and J usage is TRBJ2-7, with 9 bases aligning to TRBD2. There are 14 residues in the CDR3. Germline V gene data show CDR1 as MNHNS and CDR2 as SASEGT. Trimming cost V 9 bases and J 0 bases; bases outside gene matches: 6.

This clonotype was detected a few times. As DNA, the CDR3 is TGTGCCAGCAGCCAGCTCGGCGGGGAGCTGTTTTTT. It yields the protein CASSQLGGELFF. The chain joins TRBV7-3 to TRBJ2-2; the D is unclear. CDR1 is SGHTA and CDR2 is FQGTGA in the germline V gene. CDR3 length equals 12 residues. V dropped 5 bases and J dropped 7 bases, with 8 bases sitting between them.

This clonotype showed up just a few times. The rearrangement links TRBV3-1 to TRBJ1-1; TRBD1 matches at 11 bases. The trim removed 1 base at V and 4 bases at J, leaving 5 bases unmatched. Germline assignment: CDR1 LGHDT and CDR2 YNNKEL (reference sequence). This CDR3 contains 16 residues. CDR3 protein: CASSQVPGTGGTEAFF. The CDR3, as DNA: TGTGCCAGCAGCCAAGTCCCTGGGACAGGGGGCACTGAAGCTTTCTTT.

The table lists this clonotype with many counts. Mismatch with germline at one junction end may stem from a read error. V gene TRBV6-5 combines with J gene TRBJ2-2, with 8 positions matching TRBD2. Germline assignment: CDR1 MNHEY and CDR2 SVGAGI. The CDR3 runs 15 residues. The CDR3 is CASSYLGLGDGELFF. CDR3 sequence (DNA): TGTGCCAGCAGCTACTTGGGACTAGGGGACGGGGAGCTGTTTTTT.

This chain connects TRBV19 to TRBJ2-7; 12 bases line up with TRBD2. The CDR3 spans 15 residues. Germline assignment: CDR1 LNHDA and CDR2 SQIVND (reference sequence). J lost 6 bases, V lost 7 bases, and 10 bases had no gene match. The CDR3 nucleotides are TGTGCCAGTACCTCTCTAGGACTAGCGGGAAGCGAGCAGTACTTC. Its protein product is CASTSLGLAGSEQYF.

This clonotype has just a few counts. The rearrangement links TRBV5-1 to TRBJ2-5, with 9 bases that match TRBD2. The J segment lost 3 bases and the V segment lost 2 bases, leaving 5 bases of the junction unmatched. The CDR3 loop spans 15 amino acids. Germline lookup yields CDR1 SGHRS and CDR2 YFSETQ. Here the CDR3 reads CASSFRLAEEETQYF. The CDR3, as DNA: TGCGCCAGCAGCTTTAGACTAGCGGAAGAAGAGACCCAGTACTTC.

This clonotype was seen a few times. The chain has TRBV4-1 and TRBJ1-4; a weak D match, TRBD1 (5 bases). Per germline, CDR1 MGHRA and CDR2 YSYEKL. Trimming took off 6 bases at V and 6 bases at J, with 17 bases between the two ends. This CDR3 is built from 15 residues. The CDR3 nucleotides read TGCGCCAGCAGATTTTATTCGGGGCGCGATGAAAAACTGTTTTTT. The encoded protein is CASRFYSGRDEKLFF.

At least ten counts were recorded for this clonotype. The chain has TRBV6-1 and TRBJ1-5; D remains ambiguous. Germline loops: CDR1 MNHNS, CDR2 SASEGT. The V and J ends lost 6 bases and 2 bases respectively, with 14 bases between them. The CDR3 covers 15 residues. The chain's CDR3 is CASSASVGGNQPQHF. CDR3 in DNA: TGTGCCAGCAGCGCCTCAGTGGGAGGCAATCAGCCCCAGCATTTT.

This clonotype was detected only a few times. The chain carries TRBV6-5 and TRBJ1-1, with TRBD1 identical over 8 bases. Germline V CDR1 and CDR2: MNHEY, SVGAGI. The V and J ends lost 0 bases and 6 bases, in that order; junction bases with no gene match: 6. The CDR3 sequence is 15 residues long. Here the CDR3 reads CASSYSYRGMAEAFF. The CDR3 DNA follows: TGTGCCAGCAGTTACTCGTACAGGGGGATGGCTGAAGCTTTCTTT.

There are a few counts of this clonotype. The chain uses TRBV27 and TRBJ1-1; D ambiguous. Trimming removed 2 bases at V and 4 bases at J, with 11 bases between. CDR3 length: 14 residues. Germline CDR1 MNHEY, CDR2 SMNVEV (reference sequence). The CDR3 DNA reads as TGTGCCAGCAGTTTAACGAGGGCAGCCACTGAAGCTTTCTTT. Translated, it gives CASSLTRAATEAFF.

This clonotype was counted between two and nine times. The chain couples TRBV7-8 to TRBJ2-2; no definite D call. CDR3 length: 15 residues. Germline CDR1 reads SGHVS; CDR2 reads FQNEAQ. The germline V and J ends were trimmed by 4 bases and 1 base, with 10 bases remaining between them. CDR3 bases: TGTGCCAGCAGCTCGACCCGGGTGAACACCGGGGAGCTGTTTTTT. Translation: CASSSTRVNTGELFF. Supplemented by reference TRBV7-8 and TRBJ2-2, the full variable domain reads GAGVSQSPRYKVAKRGQDVALRCDPISGHVSLFWYQQALGQGPEFLTYFQNEAQLDKSGLPSDRFFAERPEGSVSTLKIQRTQQEDSAVYLCASSSTRVNTGELFFGEGSRLTVL.

This chain connects TRBV4-2 to TRBJ2-3; 9 positions match TRBD2. Per the germline V gene, CDR1 is LGHNA and CDR2 is YNFKEQ. This CDR3 contains 17 residues. After removal of 0 bases from V and 6 bases from J, the junction contained 10 bases not matched to a gene. The CDR3 reads CASSQEVAGAVVDTQYF. CDR3 bases: TGTGCCAGCAGCCAAGAGGTAGCGGGAGCGGTTGTCGATACGCAGTATTTT.

This chain connects TRBV6-6 to TRBJ2-2, with D unclear. The CDR3 is made up of 13 amino acids. Looked up from germline, CDR1 is MNHNY and CDR2 is SVGAGI (reference sequence). V was clipped by 0 bases and J by 8 bases, with 7 bases between them. Here the CDR3 reads CASSYSKQGELFF. CDR3 nucleotide sequence: TGTGCCAGCAGTTACTCCAAACAAGGGGAGCTGTTTTTT.

The CDR3 DNA is TGTGCCAGCAGAGATGTACGGCCAAGGGCCGAGCAGTACTTC. Protein product: CASRDVRPRAEQYF. V and J are TRBV28 and TRBJ2-7; D is uncertain. CDR3 length: 14 residues. Germline V gene lookup returns CDR1 MDHEN and CDR2 SYDVKM. V lost 6 bases and J lost 6, with 18 bases in between.

This rearrangement joins TRBV18 to TRBJ2-6, with unresolved D. The V end was cut by 2 bases, the J end by 0 bases, with 5 bases between. Looked up from germline, CDR1 is KGHSH and CDR2 is LQKENI. The CDR3 is 15 residues long. The CDR3 region has the DNA TGTGCCAGCTCACCATGGGACTCTGGGGCCAACGTCCTGACTTTC. Protein product: CASSPWDSGANVLTF.

This clonotype was detected ten times or more. The V gene is TRBV5-1, the J gene TRBJ2-3, with no clear D. Germline CDR1 reads SGHRS; CDR2 reads YFSETQ. CDR3 size: 15 residues. V was pared by 0 bases and J by 3 bases, with 11 bases between. DNA for the CDR3: TGCGCCAGCAGCTTGGCCCCAACCGTTACAGATACGCAGTATTTT. Protein sequence: CASSLAPTVTDTQYF.

The chain links TRBV10-3 to TRBJ1-6; the D gene is possibly TRBD1 (5 bases). V lost 3 bases and J lost 8, with 5 bases in between. Germline CDR1 ENHRY, CDR2 SYGVKD. This CDR3 has 12 residues. The CDR3 loop is CAISDRDSPLHF. DNA of the CDR3: TGTGCCATCAGTGACAGGGATTCACCCCTCCACTTT.